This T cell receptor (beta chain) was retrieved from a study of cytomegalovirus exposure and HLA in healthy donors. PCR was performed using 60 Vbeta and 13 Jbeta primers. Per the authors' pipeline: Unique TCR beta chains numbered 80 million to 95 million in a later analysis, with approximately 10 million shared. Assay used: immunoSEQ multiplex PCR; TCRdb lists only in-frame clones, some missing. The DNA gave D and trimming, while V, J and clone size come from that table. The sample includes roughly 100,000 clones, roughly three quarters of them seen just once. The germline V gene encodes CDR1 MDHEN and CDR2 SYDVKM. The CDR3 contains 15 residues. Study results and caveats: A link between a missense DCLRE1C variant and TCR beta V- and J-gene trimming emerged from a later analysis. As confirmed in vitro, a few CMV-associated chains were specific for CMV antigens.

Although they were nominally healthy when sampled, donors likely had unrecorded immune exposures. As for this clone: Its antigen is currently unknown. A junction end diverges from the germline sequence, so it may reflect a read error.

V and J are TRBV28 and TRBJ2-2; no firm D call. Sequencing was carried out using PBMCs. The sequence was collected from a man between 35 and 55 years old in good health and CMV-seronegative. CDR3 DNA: TGTGCCAGCGGTTTACGTCGACATCTCCCCGGGGAGCTGTTTTTT. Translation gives CASGLRRHLPGELFF.